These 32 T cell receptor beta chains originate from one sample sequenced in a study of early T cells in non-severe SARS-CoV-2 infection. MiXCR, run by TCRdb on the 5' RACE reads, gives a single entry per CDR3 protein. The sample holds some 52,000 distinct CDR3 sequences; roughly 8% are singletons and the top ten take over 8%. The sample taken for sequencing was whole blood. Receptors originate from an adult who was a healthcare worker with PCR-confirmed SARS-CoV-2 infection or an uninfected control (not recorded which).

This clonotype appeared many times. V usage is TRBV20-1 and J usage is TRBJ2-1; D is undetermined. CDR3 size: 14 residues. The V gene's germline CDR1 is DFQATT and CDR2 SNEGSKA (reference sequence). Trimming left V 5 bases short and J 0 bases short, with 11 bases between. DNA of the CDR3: TGCAGTGCTTGGGCGGAGAGCTCCTACAATGAGCAGTTCTTC. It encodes CSAWAESSYNEQFF.

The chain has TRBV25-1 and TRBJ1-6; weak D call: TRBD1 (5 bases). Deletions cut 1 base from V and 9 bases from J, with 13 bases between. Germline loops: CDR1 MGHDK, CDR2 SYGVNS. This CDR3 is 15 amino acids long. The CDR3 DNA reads TGTGCCAGCAGTGAATCCAACAGCAGGGCTTCACCCCTCCACTTT. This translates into CASSESNSRASPLHF. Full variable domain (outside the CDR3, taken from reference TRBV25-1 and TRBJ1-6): EADIYQTPRYLVIGTGKKITLECSQTMGHDKMYWYQQDPGMELHLIHYSYGVNSTEKGDLSSESTVSRIRTEHFPLTLESARPSHTSQYLCASSESNSRASPLHFGNGTRLTVT.

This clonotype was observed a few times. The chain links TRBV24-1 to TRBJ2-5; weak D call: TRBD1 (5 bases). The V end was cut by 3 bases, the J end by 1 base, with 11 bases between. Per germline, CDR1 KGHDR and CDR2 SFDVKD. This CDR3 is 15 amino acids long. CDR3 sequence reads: CATSDPRQIQETQYF. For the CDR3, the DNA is TGTGCCACCAGTGATCCGAGACAGATCCAAGAGACCCAGTACTTC.

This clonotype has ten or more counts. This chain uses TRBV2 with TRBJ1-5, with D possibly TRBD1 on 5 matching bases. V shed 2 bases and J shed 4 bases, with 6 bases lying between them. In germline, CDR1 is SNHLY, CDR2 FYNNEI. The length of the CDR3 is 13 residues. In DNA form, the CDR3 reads TGTGCCAGCAGTGAATGGGGGAATCAGCCCCAGCATTTT. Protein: CASSEWGNQPQHF.

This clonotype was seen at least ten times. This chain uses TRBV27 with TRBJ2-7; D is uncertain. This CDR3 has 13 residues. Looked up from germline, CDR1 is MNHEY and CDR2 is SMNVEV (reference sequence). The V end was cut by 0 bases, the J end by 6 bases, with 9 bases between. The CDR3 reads CASSLSLGSEQYF. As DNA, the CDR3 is TGTGCCAGCAGTTTATCCCTCGGGTCCGAGCAGTACTTC.

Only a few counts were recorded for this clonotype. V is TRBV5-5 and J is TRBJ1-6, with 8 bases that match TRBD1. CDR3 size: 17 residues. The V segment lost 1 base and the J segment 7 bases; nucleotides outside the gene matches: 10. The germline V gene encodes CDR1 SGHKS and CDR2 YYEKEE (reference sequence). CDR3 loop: CASSLNVDRDFNSPLHF. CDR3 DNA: TGTGCCAGCAGCTTGAACGTGGACAGGGATTTCAATTCACCCCTCCACTTT.

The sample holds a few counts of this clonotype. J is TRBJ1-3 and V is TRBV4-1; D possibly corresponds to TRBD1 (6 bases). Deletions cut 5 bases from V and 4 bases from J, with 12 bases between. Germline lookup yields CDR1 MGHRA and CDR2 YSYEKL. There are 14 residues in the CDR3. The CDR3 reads CASSEQGSGNTIYF. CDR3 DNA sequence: TGCGCCAGCAGCGAACAGGGTTCGGGAAACACCATATATTTT.

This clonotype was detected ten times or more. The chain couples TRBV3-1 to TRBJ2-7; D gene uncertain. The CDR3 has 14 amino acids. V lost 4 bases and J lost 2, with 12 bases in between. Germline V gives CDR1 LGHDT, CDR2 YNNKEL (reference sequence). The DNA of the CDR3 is TGTGCCAGCAGCCGGATCTCGGCGCCCTACGAGCAGTACTTC. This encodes CASSRISAPYEQYF.

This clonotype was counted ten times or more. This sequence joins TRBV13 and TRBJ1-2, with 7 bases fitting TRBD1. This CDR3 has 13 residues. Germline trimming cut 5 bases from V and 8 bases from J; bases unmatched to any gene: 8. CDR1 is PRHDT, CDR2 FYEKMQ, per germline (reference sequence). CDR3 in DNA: TGTGCCAGCAGCCTCACAGGGGAAGGAGGCTACACCTTC. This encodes CASSLTGEGGYTF.

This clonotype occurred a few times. The CDR3 is CASSLSARTDTQYF. The CDR3 DNA reads as TGTGCCAGCAGCTTATCTGCCAGGACAGATACGCAGTATTTT. J is TRBJ2-3 and V is TRBV7-6; no firm D call. With 2 bases removed from V and 3 bases from J, the gap between germline ends came to 9 bases. The CDR3 runs 14 residues. CDR1 is SGHVS, CDR2 FNYEAQ, per germline.

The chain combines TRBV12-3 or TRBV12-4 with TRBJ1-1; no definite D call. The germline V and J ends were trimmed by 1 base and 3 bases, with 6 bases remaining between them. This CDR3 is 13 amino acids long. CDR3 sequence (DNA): TGTGCCAGCAGTTTAGGGGCGGACACTGAAGCTTTCTTT. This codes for CASSLGADTEAFF.

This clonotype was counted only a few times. As DNA, the CDR3 is TGTGCCAGCAGGTTTACGTACACTGAAGCTTTCTTT. The encoded protein is CASRFTYTEAFF. This chain joins TRBV12-3 or TRBV12-4 and TRBJ1-1; D gene unclear. The CDR3 contains 12 residues. The V and J ends lost 6 bases and 3 bases respectively, with 8 bases between them.

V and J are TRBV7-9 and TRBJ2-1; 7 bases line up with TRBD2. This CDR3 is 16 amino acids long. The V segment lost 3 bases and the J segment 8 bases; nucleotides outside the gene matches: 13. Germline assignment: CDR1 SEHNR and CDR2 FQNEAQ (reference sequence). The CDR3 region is CASSLSSGESLYEQFF. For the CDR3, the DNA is TGTGCCAGCAGCTTGTCCAGCGGGGAATCTCTGTATGAGCAGTTCTTC. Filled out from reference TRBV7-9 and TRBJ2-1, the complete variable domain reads DTGVSQNPRHKITKRGQNVTFRCDPISEHNRLYWYRQTLGQGPEFLTYFQNEAQLEKSRLLSDRFSAERPKGSFSTLEIQRTEQGDSAMYLCASSLSSGESLYEQFFGPGTRLTVL.

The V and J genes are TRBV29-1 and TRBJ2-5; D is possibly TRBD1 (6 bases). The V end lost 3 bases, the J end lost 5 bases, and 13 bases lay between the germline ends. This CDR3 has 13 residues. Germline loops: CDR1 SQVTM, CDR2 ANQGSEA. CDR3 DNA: TGCAGCGTTGAGGGCAGGGGCCACGAGACCCAGTACTTC. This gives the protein CSVEGRGHETQYF. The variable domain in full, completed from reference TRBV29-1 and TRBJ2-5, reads SAVISQKPSRDICQRGTSLTIQCQVDSQVTMMFWYRQQPGQSLTLIATANQGSEATYESGFVIDKFPISRPNLTFSTLTVSNMSPEDSSIYLCSVEGRGHETQYFGPGTRLLVL.

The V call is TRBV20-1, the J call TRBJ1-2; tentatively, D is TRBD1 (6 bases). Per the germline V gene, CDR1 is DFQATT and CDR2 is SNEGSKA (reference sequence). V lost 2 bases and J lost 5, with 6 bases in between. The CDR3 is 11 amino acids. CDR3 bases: TGCAGTGCTAGAAGGGGGTATGGCTACACCTTC. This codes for CSARRGYGYTF.

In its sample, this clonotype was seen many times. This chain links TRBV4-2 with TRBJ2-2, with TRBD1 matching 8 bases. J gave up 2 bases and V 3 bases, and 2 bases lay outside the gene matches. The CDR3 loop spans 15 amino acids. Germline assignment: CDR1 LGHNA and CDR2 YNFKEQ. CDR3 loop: CASSQGQVNTGELFF. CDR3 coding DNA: TGTGCCAGCAGCCAGGGACAGGTCAACACCGGGGAGCTGTTTTTT.

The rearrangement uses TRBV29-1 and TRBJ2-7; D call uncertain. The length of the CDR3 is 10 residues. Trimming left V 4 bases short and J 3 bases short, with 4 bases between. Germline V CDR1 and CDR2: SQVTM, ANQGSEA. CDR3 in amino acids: CSVGDYEQYF. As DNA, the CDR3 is TGCAGCGTTGGGGACTACGAGCAGTACTTC.

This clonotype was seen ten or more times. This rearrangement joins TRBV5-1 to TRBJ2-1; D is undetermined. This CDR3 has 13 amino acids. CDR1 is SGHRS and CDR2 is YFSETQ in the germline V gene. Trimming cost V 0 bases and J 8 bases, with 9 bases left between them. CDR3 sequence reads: CASSLAMGDEQFF. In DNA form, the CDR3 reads TGCGCCAGCAGCTTGGCGATGGGCGATGAGCAGTTCTTC.

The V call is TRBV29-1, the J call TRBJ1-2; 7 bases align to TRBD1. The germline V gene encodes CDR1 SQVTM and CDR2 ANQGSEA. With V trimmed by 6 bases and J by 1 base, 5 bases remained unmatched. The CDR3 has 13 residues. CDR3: CSVAGQINYGYTF. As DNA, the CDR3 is TGCAGCGTCGCGGGACAGATTAACTATGGCTACACCTTC.

The CDR3 region is CASSLSEGGPSTDTQYF. Written as DNA, the CDR3 is TGTGCCAGCAGCTTGTCAGAGGGAGGACCTAGCACAGATACGCAGTATTTT. This sequence joins TRBV7-3 and TRBJ2-3; tentatively, D is TRBD2 (6 bases). Germline values: CDR1 SGHTA, CDR2 FQGTGA. V lost 3 bases, J lost 0 bases, and 16 bases lay in between. There are 17 residues in the CDR3.

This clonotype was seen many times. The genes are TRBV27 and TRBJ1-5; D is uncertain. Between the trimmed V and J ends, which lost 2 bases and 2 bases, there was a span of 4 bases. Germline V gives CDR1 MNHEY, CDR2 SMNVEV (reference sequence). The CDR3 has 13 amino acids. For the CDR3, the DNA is TGTGCCAGCAGTTTACGGGGCAATCAGCCCCAGCATTTT. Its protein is CASSLRGNQPQHF.

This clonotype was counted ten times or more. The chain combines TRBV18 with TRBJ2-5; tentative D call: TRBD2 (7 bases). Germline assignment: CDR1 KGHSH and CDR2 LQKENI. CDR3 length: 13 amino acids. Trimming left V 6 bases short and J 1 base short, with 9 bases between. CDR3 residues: CASSAGAQETQYF. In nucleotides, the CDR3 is TGTGCCAGCTCTGCGGGGGCCCAAGAGACCCAGTACTTC.

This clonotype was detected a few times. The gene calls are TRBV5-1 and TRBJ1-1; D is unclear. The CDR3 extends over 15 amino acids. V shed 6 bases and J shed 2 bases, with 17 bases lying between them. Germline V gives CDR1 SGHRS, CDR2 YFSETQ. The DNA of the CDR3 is TGCGCCAGCAAGGCAGGATGGAAGATAAACACTGAAGCTTTCTTT. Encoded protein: CASKAGWKINTEAFF.

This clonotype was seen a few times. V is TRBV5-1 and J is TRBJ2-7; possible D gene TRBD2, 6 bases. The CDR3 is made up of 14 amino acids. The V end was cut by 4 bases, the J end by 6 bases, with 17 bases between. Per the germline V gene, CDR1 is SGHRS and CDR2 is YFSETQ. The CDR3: CASSPGGTLGEQYF. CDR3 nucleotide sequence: TGCGCCAGCAGCCCTGGCGGGACTCTGGGCGAGCAGTACTTC.

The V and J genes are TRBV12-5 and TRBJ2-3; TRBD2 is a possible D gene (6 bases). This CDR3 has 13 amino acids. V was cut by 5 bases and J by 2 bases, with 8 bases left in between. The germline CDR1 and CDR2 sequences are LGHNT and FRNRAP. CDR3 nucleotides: TGTGCTAGTGGTGGGGGGTTCACAGATACGCAGTATTTT. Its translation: CASGGGFTDTQYF.

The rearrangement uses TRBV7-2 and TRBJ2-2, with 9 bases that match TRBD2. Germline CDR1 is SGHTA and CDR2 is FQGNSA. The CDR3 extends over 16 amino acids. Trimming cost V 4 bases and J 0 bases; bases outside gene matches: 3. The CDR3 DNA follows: TGTGCCAGCAGCTCGAGCGGGAGGTCGAACACCGGGGAGCTGTTTTTT. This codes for CASSSSGRSNTGELFF.

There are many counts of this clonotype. This chain's CDR3 is CASSARTRDNTGELFF. CDR3 in DNA: TGCGCCAGCAGCGCCCGGACACGGGACAACACCGGGGAGCTGTTTTTT. This chain uses TRBV4-1 with TRBJ2-2; the D call may be TRBD1 or TRBD2 (5 bases each). The V end lost 5 bases, the J end lost 2 bases, and 15 bases lay between the germline ends. Germline values: CDR1 MGHRA, CDR2 YSYEKL. The length of the CDR3 is 16 residues.

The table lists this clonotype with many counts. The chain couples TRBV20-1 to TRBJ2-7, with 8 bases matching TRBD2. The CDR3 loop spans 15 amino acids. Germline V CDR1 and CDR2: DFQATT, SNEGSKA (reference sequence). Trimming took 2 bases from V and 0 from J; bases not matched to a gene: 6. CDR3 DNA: TGCAGTGCTAGACACGGGAGGGGAACCTCCTACGAGCAGTACTTC. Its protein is CSARHGRGTSYEQYF.

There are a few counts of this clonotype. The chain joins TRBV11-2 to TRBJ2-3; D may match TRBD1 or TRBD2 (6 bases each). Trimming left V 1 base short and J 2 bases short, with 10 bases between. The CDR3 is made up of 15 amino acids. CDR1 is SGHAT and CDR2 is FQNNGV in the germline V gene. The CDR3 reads CASSLAGAITDTQYF. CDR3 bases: TGTGCCAGCAGCTTAGCGGGGGCTATCACAGATACGCAGTATTTT.

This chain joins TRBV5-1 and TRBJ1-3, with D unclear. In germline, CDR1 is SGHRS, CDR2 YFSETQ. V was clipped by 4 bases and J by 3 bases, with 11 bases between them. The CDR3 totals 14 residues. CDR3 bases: TGCGCCAGCAGCCAGGTACTGGGTGGAAACACCATATATTTT. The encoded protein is CASSQVLGGNTIYF.

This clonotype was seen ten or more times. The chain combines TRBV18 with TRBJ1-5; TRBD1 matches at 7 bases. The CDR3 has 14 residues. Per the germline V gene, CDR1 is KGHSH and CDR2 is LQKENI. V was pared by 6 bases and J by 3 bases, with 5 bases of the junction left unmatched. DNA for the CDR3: TGTGCCAGCTCCCTAGGGACAGACAATCAGCCCCAGCATTTT. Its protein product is CASSLGTDNQPQHF. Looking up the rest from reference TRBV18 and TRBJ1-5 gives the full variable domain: NAGVMQNPRHLVRRRGQEARLRCSPMKGHSHVYWYRQLPEEGLKFMVYLQKENIIDESGMPKERFSAEFPKEGPSILRIQQVVRGDSAAYFCASSLGTDNQPQHFGDGTRLSIL.

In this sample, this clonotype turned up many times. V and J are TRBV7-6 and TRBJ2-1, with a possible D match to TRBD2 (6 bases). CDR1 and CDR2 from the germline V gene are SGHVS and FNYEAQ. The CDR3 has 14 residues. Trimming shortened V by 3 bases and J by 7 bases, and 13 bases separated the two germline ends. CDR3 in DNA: TGTGCCAGCAGCTTGGGGCGTCGGGGGAATGAGCAGTTCTTC. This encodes CASSLGRRGNEQFF.